Below are 29 T cell receptor beta chains sequenced from a single sample in a study of T cells in Graves' hyperthyroidism and ophthalmopathy. It was RNA transcripts that yielded the amplified TCR beta CDR3 regions. The HTBI primer set drove a first-round RT-PCR of the TCR CDR3. From the multiplex PCR reads, TCRdb called clonotypes with MiXCR, one entry per CDR3 protein. The sample yields 700,000 or so distinct CDR3 sequences, roughly 17% seen once. The sequenced sample consisted of blood. These receptor sequences come from a man between 18 and 35 years old with Graves' hyperthyroidism.

This chain links TRBV7-9 with TRBJ2-5; D may be TRBD2 (5 bases). Germline CDR1 is SEHNR and CDR2 is FQNEAQ (reference sequence). Between the trimmed V and J ends, which lost 11 bases and 2 bases, there was a span of 15 bases. This CDR3 comprises 13 residues. The CDR3 sequence: CAGSGGAQETQYF. The CDR3 nucleotides read TGTGCCGGGAGTGGCGGTGCTCAAGAGACCCAGTACTTC.

This clonotype was found many times. The V gene is TRBV20-1, the J gene TRBJ2-3; 11 nucleotides align to TRBD2. From germline, CDR1 is DFQATT and CDR2 SNEGSKA (reference sequence). V lost 3 bases, J lost 0 bases, and 17 bases stayed unmatched. The CDR3 is 20 residues long. Here the CDR3 DNA reads TGCAGTGCTAGTTCGGAACTAGCGGGAGACGAGACAGCTAGCACAGATACGCAGTATTTT. Translated: CSASSELAGDETASTDTQYF.

The rearrangement joins TRBV15 to TRBJ1-1; TRBD1 matches at 7 bases. CDR3 size: 14 residues. Germline CDR1 is LNHNV and CDR2 is YYDKDF (reference sequence). Trimming took 1 base from V and 3 from J; bases not matched to a gene: 2. The CDR3 reads CATSRADRDTEAFF. The CDR3 region has the DNA TGTGCCACCAGCAGAGCCGACAGGGACACTGAAGCTTTCTTT.

In its sample, this clonotype was seen many times. This chain joins TRBV28 and TRBJ2-7, with a weak D call TRBD1 (6 bases). The CDR3 loop spans 15 amino acids. From germline, CDR1 is MDHEN and CDR2 SYDVKM. V gave up 5 bases and J gave up 2 bases, with 16 bases separating them. The CDR3 loop reads CASSVGTSLPYEQYF. The CDR3 DNA reads as TGTGCCAGCAGTGTAGGGACAAGCCTACCCTACGAGCAGTACTTC.

This clonotype was observed a single time. The chain employs TRBV25-1 and TRBJ2-4; perhaps TRBD1 as D (6 bases). The germline V gene encodes CDR1 MGHDK and CDR2 SYGVNS. The CDR3 contains 16 residues. Trimming took 1 base from V and 11 from J, leaving 21 bases between them. In DNA, the CDR3 is TGTGCCAGCAGTGAATTAAAGGGGGAAAAAAAACACCTTCAGTACTTC. Residues: CASSELKGEKKHLQYF.

The chain employs TRBV3-2 and TRBJ1-6. TRBV3-2 is designated a pseudogene. The CDR3 has 17 amino acids. The CDR3 region is CASSQDKVTSGNSPLHF. In nucleotides, the CDR3 is TGTGCCAGCAGCCAAGATAAGGTGACCTCGGGTAATTCACCCCTCCACTTT.

Ten or more counts support this clonotype. The gene calls are TRBV2 and TRBJ2-3, with a tentative D call TRBD1 (6 bases). Looked up from germline, CDR1 is SNHLY and CDR2 is FYNNEI. This CDR3 comprises 14 residues. With 2 bases removed from V and 2 bases from J, the gap between germline ends came to 8 bases. In nucleotides, the CDR3 is TGTGCCAGCAGTGAAACAGGGCCCACAGATACGCAGTATTTT. Its translation is CASSETGPTDTQYF. Using reference TRBV2 and TRBJ2-3 for the parts outside the CDR3, the full variable domain is EPEVTQTPSHQVTQMGQEVILRCVPISNHLYFYWYRQILGQKVEFLVSFYNNEISEKSEIFDDQFSVERPDGSNFTLKIRSTKLEDSAMYFCASSETGPTDTQYFGPGTRLTVL.

CDR3 sequence: CASSVDDVGAGEQFF. The CDR3 bases are TGTGCCAGCAGCGTAGATGACGTGGGAGCAGGCGAGCAGTTCTTC. The chain links TRBV9 to TRBJ2-1, with D possibly TRBD2 on 5 matching bases. Germline CDR1 is SGDLS and CDR2 is YYNGEE. The CDR3 covers 15 residues. The V and J ends lost 0 bases and 10 bases respectively, with 17 bases between them.

This sequence joins TRBV18 and TRBJ1-3, with D uncertain. The V end lost 2 bases, the J end lost 0 bases, and 11 bases lay between the germline ends. CDR1 is KGHSH and CDR2 is LQKENI in the germline V gene. This CDR3 comprises 16 residues. The CDR3 sequence: CASSPGIGNSGNTIYF. For the CDR3, the DNA is TGTGCCAGCTCACCAGGGATAGGGAACTCTGGAAACACCATATATTTT.

In this sample, this clonotype turned up a few times. The V and J genes are TRBV20-1 and TRBJ1-1; tentatively, D is TRBD1 (5 bases). This CDR3 region has 14 residues. Between the trimmed V and J ends, which lost 1 base and 5 bases, there was a span of 14 bases. The germline gives CDR1 DFQATT, CDR2 SNEGSKA (reference sequence). CDR3 sequence: CSARVSGLGTEAFF. The CDR3 region has the DNA TGCAGTGCTAGAGTGTCAGGGCTGGGGACTGAAGCTTTCTTT.

V usage is TRBV9 and J usage is TRBJ2-1; D not certain. Between the trimmed V and J ends, which lost 0 bases and 1 base, there was a span of 14 bases. CDR1 is SGDLS and CDR2 is YYNGEE in the germline V gene. This CDR3 contains 17 residues. CDR3 bases: TGTGCCAGCAGCGTAGCCCTTTCGGCGCGGTCCTACAATGAGCAGTTCTTC. Residues: CASSVALSARSYNEQFF. Using reference TRBV9 and TRBJ2-1 for the parts outside the CDR3, the full variable domain is DSGVTQTPKHLITATGQRVTLRCSPRSGDLSVYWYQQSLDQGLQFLIQYYNGEERAKGNILERFSAQQFPDLHSELNLSSLELGDSALYFCASSVALSARSYNEQFFGPGTRLTVL.

This clonotype was counted a few times. The chain links TRBV30 to TRBJ1-1; D is uncertain. Trimming removed 5 bases at V and 4 bases at J, with 17 bases between. Germline values: CDR1 GTSNPN, CDR2 SVGIG (reference sequence). This CDR3 contains 14 residues. CDR3 bases: TGTGCCTGGGTCCCAACTGCGAGTTTCACTGAAGCTTTCTTT. Translated: CAWVPTASFTEAFF.

This clonotype was detected many times. This chain uses TRBV27 with TRBJ2-7, with 7 bases matching TRBD2. Germline V CDR1 and CDR2: MNHEY, SMNVEV (reference sequence). After removal of 8 bases from V and 2 bases from J, the junction contained 9 bases not matched to a gene. The CDR3 has 14 residues. For the CDR3, the DNA is TGTGCCAGCCGCGTGCGGGAGCGGACCTACGAGCAGTACTTC. This translates into CASRVRERTYEQYF.

This clonotype was counted between two and nine times. The J gene is TRBJ2-3, the V gene TRBV9; D is undetermined. Germline CDR1 and CDR2: SGDLS and YYNGEE. Trimming removed 4 bases at V and 1 base at J, with 16 bases between. The CDR3 spans 16 residues. The CDR3 loop reads CASSPPGRRGTDTQYF. The CDR3 nucleotides read TGTGCCAGCAGCCCCCCCGGGCGACGAGGCACAGATACGCAGTATTTT.

The V call is TRBV12-3 or TRBV12-4, the J call TRBJ2-7; 9 bases fit TRBD1. The CDR3 has 14 residues. The J segment lost 3 bases and the V segment lost 4 bases, leaving 4 bases of the junction unmatched. DNA of the CDR3: TGTGCCAGCAGTTGGGACAGGGACTTCTACGAGCAGTACTTC. Amino acid sequence: CASSWDRDFYEQYF.

In this sample, this clonotype turned up a few times. The gene calls are TRBV2 and TRBJ2-3; no firm D call. Germline V gene lookup returns CDR1 SNHLY and CDR2 FYNNEI. V was clipped by 3 bases and J by 4 bases, with 11 bases between them. This CDR3 has 14 amino acids. The DNA of the CDR3 is TGTGCCAGCAGTGATCCCTCTGGGGCAGATACGCAGTATTTT. Translated, it gives CASSDPSGADTQYF. Full variable domain (missing parts from reference TRBV2 and TRBJ2-3): EPEVTQTPSHQVTQMGQEVILRCVPISNHLYFYWYRQILGQKVEFLVSFYNNEISEKSEIFDDQFSVERPDGSNFTLKIRSTKLEDSAMYFCASSDPSGADTQYFGPGTRLTVL.

In its sample, this clonotype was seen a few times. The V gene is TRBV20-1, the J gene TRBJ2-6; D is undetermined. Germline V gives CDR1 DFQATT, CDR2 SNEGSKA (reference sequence). The CDR3 runs 16 residues. V dropped 0 bases and J dropped 4 bases, with 13 bases sitting between them. The CDR3 reads CSARDLGGFGANVLTF. The CDR3 bases are TGCAGTGCTAGAGATCTCGGCGGCTTCGGGGCCAACGTCCTGACTTTC.

The chain carries TRBV20-1 and TRBJ1-3; D not certain. The CDR3 sequence is 13 residues long. Germline CDR1 reads DFQATT; CDR2 reads SNEGSKA (reference sequence). The V end was cut by 1 base, the J end by 4 bases, with 8 bases between. The chain's CDR3 is CSARGAKGNTIYF. The CDR3 DNA reads as TGCAGTGCTAGAGGGGCTAAGGGAAACACCATATATTTT.

This clonotype was observed at least ten times. This chain links TRBV12-3 or TRBV12-4 with TRBJ1-1; D is unresolved. V shed 5 bases and J shed 5 bases, with 12 bases lying between them. This CDR3 is 13 amino acids long. The CDR3 region is CASSAWGVTEAFF. The CDR3 DNA sequence: TGTGCCAGCAGTGCCTGGGGAGTAACTGAAGCTTTCTTT.

This clonotype was detected many times. This CDR3 is CASSRQEVVLNTEAFF. The DNA for the CDR3 is TGTGCCAGCAGTCGGCAGGAGGTAGTATTGAACACTGAAGCTTTCTTT. This chain connects TRBV2 to TRBJ1-1; D is uncertain. CDR3 length: 16 amino acids. The V end lost 5 bases, the J end lost 0 bases, and 16 bases lay between the germline ends. CDR1 and CDR2 (germline): SNHLY, FYNNEI. Full variable domain (remainder filled in from reference TRBV2 and TRBJ1-1): EPEVTQTPSHQVTQMGQEVILRCVPISNHLYFYWYRQILGQKVEFLVSFYNNEISEKSEIFDDQFSVERPDGSNFTLKIRSTKLEDSAMYFCASSRQEVVLNTEAFFGQGTRLTVV.

This clonotype was recorded many times. The CDR3: CASSRVALAGLETADTQYF. The CDR3 coding sequence is TGTGCCAGCAGTAGGGTAGCGCTAGCGGGACTGGAGACCGCAGATACGCAGTATTTT. V usage is TRBV12-3 or TRBV12-4 and J usage is TRBJ2-3, with 9 bases fitting TRBD2. J was trimmed by 4 bases and V by 5 bases; bases with no gene match: 19. The CDR3 covers 19 residues.

This clonotype was counted ten times or more. J is TRBJ2-7 and V is TRBV2, with D tentatively TRBD2 (6 bases). This CDR3 has 13 residues. Trimming removed 7 bases from V and 4 bases from J, with 14 bases in between. Germline lookup yields CDR1 SNHLY and CDR2 FYNNEI. CDR3 nucleotide sequence: TGTGCCAGCATGAGAGGCGGAGGGTACGAGCAGTACTTC. Its protein product is CASMRGGGYEQYF.

This clonotype was detected ten times or more. Sequence at one end of the junction differs from germline and may be a read error. The J gene is TRBJ2-5, the V gene TRBV6-1; TRBD1 matches 8 bases. The CDR3 runs 14 residues. The germline gives CDR1 MNHNS, CDR2 SASEGT. CDR3 DNA sequence: TGCGCCAGCAGTGAAGGACAGGGCCCGGAGACCCAGTACTTC. It yields the protein CASSEGQGPETQYF.

In its sample, this clonotype was seen many times. The gene calls are TRBV7-3 and TRBJ2-1; D is undetermined. Between the trimmed V and J ends, which lost 5 bases and 8 bases, there was a span of 16 bases. Germline V gene lookup returns CDR1 SGHTA and CDR2 FQGTGA. The CDR3 is 14 residues long. As DNA, the CDR3 is TGTGCCAGCAGCCCCGCCGGCTCCTTGGATGAGCAGTTCTTC. Translating it yields CASSPAGSLDEQFF.

This clonotype showed up just a few times. This chain links TRBV9 with TRBJ2-7, with D hard to call. Germline lookup yields CDR1 SGDLS and CDR2 YYNGEE. Trimming left V 0 bases short and J 2 bases short, with 12 bases between. The CDR3 covers 15 residues. The CDR3 nucleotides are TGTGCCAGCAGCGTAGGGCAGGAGCTAACCTACGAGCAGTACTTC. This gives the protein CASSVGQELTYEQYF.

In its sample, this clonotype was seen a few times. V is TRBV28 and J is TRBJ2-4; 10 bases match TRBD2. Germline V CDR1 and CDR2: MDHEN, SYDVKM. This CDR3 is 17 amino acids long. V was pared by 7 bases and J by 0 bases, with 9 bases of the junction left unmatched. In DNA, the CDR3 is TGTGCCAGCATGGGGAGCGGGAGGGAACTAGCCAAAAACATTCAGTACTTC. Its translation is CASMGSGRELAKNIQYF.

This clonotype was recorded many times. The chain couples TRBV28 to TRBJ2-5, with 9 nucleotides matching TRBD1. Germline CDR1 reads MDHEN; CDR2 reads SYDVKM. Unmatched junction bases numbered 3, after V lost 2 bases and J lost 2 bases. CDR3 length: 15 residues. This CDR3 reads CASSLLGTGQETQYF. The DNA of the CDR3 is TGTGCCAGCAGTTTACTCGGGACAGGGCAAGAGACCCAGTACTTC.

The rearrangement joins TRBV20-1 to TRBJ2-3, with 10 bases aligning to TRBD1. J was trimmed by 2 bases and V by 5 bases; bases with no gene match: 7. Germline-derived CDR1 and CDR2 are DFQATT and SNEGSKA (reference sequence). The CDR3 is 15 amino acids. The CDR3 DNA reads as TGCAGTGCTCAGGCCGGGACAGGGGTCACAGATACGCAGTATTTT. This sequence encodes CSAQAGTGVTDTQYF.

This clonotype was recorded a few times. The chain is built from TRBV18 and TRBJ1-5, with D possibly TRBD1 on 5 matching bases. V was cut by 3 bases and J by 3 bases, with 9 bases left in between. CDR3 size: 14 residues. Per the germline V gene, CDR1 is KGHSH and CDR2 is LQKENI. The DNA of the CDR3 is TGTGCCAGCTCACCGAGACAGACCAATCAGCCCCAGCATTTT. This codes for CASSPRQTNQPQHF.